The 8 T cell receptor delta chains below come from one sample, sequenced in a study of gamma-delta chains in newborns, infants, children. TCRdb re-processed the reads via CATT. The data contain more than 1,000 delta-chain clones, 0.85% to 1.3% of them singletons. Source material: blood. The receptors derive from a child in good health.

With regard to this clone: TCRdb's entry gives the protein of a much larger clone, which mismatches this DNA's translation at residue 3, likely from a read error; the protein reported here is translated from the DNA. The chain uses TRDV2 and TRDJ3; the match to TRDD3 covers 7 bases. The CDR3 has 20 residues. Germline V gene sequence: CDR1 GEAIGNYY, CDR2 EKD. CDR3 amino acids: CARDTGWGTHSSWDTRQMFF. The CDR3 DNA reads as TGTGCCCGTGACACCGGTTGGGGGACGCATAGCTCCTGGGACACCCGACAGATGTTTTTC.

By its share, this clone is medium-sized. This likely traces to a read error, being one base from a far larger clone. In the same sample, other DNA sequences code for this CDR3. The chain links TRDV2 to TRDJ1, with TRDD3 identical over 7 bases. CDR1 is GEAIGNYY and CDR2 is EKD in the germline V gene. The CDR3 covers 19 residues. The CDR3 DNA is TGTGCCTGCGACACCCCTTATACTGGGGCCTCGAAGAACACCGATAAACTCATCTTT. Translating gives CACDTPYTGASKNTDKLIF.

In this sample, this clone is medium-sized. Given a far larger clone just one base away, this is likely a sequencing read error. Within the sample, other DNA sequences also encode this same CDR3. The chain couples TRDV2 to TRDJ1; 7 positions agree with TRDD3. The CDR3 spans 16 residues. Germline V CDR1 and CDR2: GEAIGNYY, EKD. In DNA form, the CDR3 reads TGTGCCTGCGACACCGTTGGGGATAAGCTCCCCGATAAACTCATCTTT. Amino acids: CACDTVGDKLPDKLIF.

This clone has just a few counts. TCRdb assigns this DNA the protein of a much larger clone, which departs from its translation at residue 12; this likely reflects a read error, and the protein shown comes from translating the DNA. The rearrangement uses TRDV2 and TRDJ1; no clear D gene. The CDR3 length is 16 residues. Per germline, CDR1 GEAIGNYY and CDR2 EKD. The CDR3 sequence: CACDTLLHPNTNKLIF. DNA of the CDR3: TGTGCCTGTGACACCCTACTCCATCCAAACACCAATAAACTCATCTTT.

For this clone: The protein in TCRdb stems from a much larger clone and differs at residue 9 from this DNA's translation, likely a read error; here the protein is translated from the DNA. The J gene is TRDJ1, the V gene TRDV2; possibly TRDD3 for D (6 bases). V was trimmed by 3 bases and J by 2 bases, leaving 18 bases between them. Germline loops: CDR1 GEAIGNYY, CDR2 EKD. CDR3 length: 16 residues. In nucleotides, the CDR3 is TGTGCCTGTGACTCCGTCGGGGATGCTCAAACCGATAAACTCATCTTT. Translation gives CACDSVGDAQTDKLIF.

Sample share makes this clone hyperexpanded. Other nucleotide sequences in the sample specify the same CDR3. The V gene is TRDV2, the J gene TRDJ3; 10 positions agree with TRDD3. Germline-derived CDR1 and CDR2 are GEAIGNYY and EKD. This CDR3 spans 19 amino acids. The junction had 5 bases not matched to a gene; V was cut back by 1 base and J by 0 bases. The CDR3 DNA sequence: TGTGCCTGTGACACGACTGGGGGATCCAGCTCCTGGGACACCCGACAGATGTTTTTC. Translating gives CACDTTGGSSSWDTRQMFF.

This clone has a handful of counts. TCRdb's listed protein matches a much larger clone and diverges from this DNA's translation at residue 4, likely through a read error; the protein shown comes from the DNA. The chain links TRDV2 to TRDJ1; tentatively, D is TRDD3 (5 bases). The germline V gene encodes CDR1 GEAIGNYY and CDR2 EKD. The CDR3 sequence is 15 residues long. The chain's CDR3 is CACGTVGAKGDKLIF. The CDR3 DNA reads TGTGCCTGTGGCACCGTTGGGGCCAAAGGCGATAAACTCATCTTT.

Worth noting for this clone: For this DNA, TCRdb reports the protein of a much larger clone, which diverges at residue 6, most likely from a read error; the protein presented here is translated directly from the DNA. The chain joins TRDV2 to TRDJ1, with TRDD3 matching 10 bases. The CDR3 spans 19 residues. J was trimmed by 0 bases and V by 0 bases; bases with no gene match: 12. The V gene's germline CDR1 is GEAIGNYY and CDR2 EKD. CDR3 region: CACDTASRGIRKDTDKLIF. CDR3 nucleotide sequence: TGTGCCTGTGACACCGCCAGCAGGGGGATACGCAAGGACACCGATAAACTCATCTTT.